The next 5 T cell receptor beta chains were all read from a single sample in a study of response to subunit inactivated influenza vaccine. TCRdb itself ran the RT-PCR reads through MiXCR, one entry per CDR3 protein. This sample carries 600,000 to 700,000 distinct CDR3 sequences, 12% to 15% of them seen once, and the ten largest clones take 6.5% to 8%. This specimen consisted of PBMCs from blood, obtained 14 to 15 days before vaccination. The receptor source for this set is a man between 50 and 59 years old who received an inactivated influenza vaccine.

This clonotype was observed a handful of times. This chain links TRBV20-1 with TRBJ1-5, with D maybe TRBD1 (6 bases). V shed 5 bases and J shed 5 bases, with 22 bases lying between them. CDR1 DFQATT and CDR2 SNEGSKA come from the germline V gene (reference sequence). CDR3 length equals 16 residues. CDR3 sequence: CSAGPYGAGDHQPQHF. In DNA form, the CDR3 reads TGCAGTGCTGGACCTTATGGGGCAGGGGACCATCAGCCCCAGCATTTT.

V and J are TRBV2 and TRBJ1-5; 7 nucleotides match TRBD1. From germline, CDR1 is SNHLY and CDR2 FYNNEI. The CDR3 is 15 residues long. The ends lost 5 bases at V and 6 bases at J; junction bases unmatched: 10. The CDR3 DNA is TGTGCCAGCAGTAGTGAACAGGGGAGAGGTCAGCCCCAGCATTTT. Protein: CASSSEQGRGQPQHF.

The chain uses TRBV5-1 and TRBJ2-5; D not resolved. CDR1 SGHRS and CDR2 YFSETQ come from the germline V gene. The CDR3 totals 15 residues. Between the trimmed V and J ends, which lost 2 bases and 1 base, there was a span of 12 bases. This CDR3 is CASSLTGLLQETQYF. The DNA of the CDR3 is TGCGCCAGCAGCTTAACCGGGCTCCTCCAAGAGACCCAGTACTTC.

The V and J genes are TRBV6-2 or TRBV6-3 and TRBJ2-3; D is undetermined. The germline V gene encodes CDR1 MNHEY and CDR2 SVGEGT. Trimming stripped 1 base from V and 5 bases from J, with 4 bases between. The CDR3 has 12 residues. The CDR3 is CASSYYGDTQYF. CDR3 nucleotides: TGTGCCAGCAGTTACTACGGAGATACGCAGTATTTT.

The V call is TRBV28, the J call TRBJ2-1; tentative D call: TRBD1 (5 bases). The CDR3 runs 14 residues. Germline assignment: CDR1 MDHEN and CDR2 SYDVKM. V was shortened by 8 bases and J by 4 bases, with 15 bases between the two germline ends. CDR3 in DNA: TGTGCCAGCTGGGGCAGTGCGATATACAATGAGCAGTTCTTC. Its protein is CASWGSAIYNEQFF.